These 11 T cell receptor beta chains share one sample of origin, sequenced in a study of graft-versus-host responses after intestinal transplantation. The assay was immunoSEQ multiplex PCR, and TCRdb's table has in-frame clones only and misses some. The data show 15,000 to 20,000 clones, with less than 85% seen just once and around 5.5% held by the top ten. Both intraepithelial and lamina propria lymphocytes were released by processing graft tissue. Sequenced here: ileum tissue, sampled 17 days after transplant. Receptor source: a human patient who received an intestinal transplant, so some T cells may come from the graft donor.

The chain couples TRBV9 to TRBJ2-1; no reliable D call. Germline-derived CDR1 and CDR2 are SGDLS and YYNGEE. The CDR3 runs 12 residues. Trimming left V 3 bases short and J 9 bases short, with 10 bases between. CDR3 sequence (DNA): TGTGCCAGCAGCGCAATGGGCGGTGAGCAGTTCTTC. It encodes CASSAMGGEQFF. Full variable domain (missing parts from reference TRBV9 and TRBJ2-1): DSGVTQTPKHLITATGQRVTLRCSPRSGDLSVYWYQQSLDQGLQFLIQYYNGEERAKGNILERFSAQQFPDLHSELNLSSLELGDSALYFCASSAMGGEQFFGPGTRLTVL.

The chain joins TRBV2 to TRBJ2-3, with a possible D match to TRBD2 (6 bases). The CDR3 covers 16 residues. Trimming stripped 2 bases from V and 4 bases from J, with 16 bases between. Per the germline V gene, CDR1 is SNHLY and CDR2 is FYNNEI. CDR3 in amino acids: CASSEMSGARADTQYF. The CDR3 region has the DNA TGTGCCAGCAGTGAAATGTCGGGAGCAAGGGCAGATACGCAGTATTTT.

The chain recombines TRBV2 with TRBJ1-2; 8 bases align to TRBD1. The germline gives CDR1 SNHLY, CDR2 FYNNEI. The ends lost 6 bases at V and 4 bases at J; junction bases unmatched: 13. This CDR3 has 16 amino acids. CDR3 nucleotide sequence: TGTGCCAGCAGGGACCAGTGGACAGGGCGGGCCTATGGCTACACCTTC. Translated: CASRDQWTGRAYGYTF.

The rearrangement links TRBV9 to TRBJ2-2; D not certain. The CDR3 is made up of 13 amino acids. Per germline, CDR1 SGDLS and CDR2 YYNGEE. V was trimmed by 3 bases and J by 6 bases, leaving 9 bases between them. Here the CDR3 DNA reads TGTGCCAGCAGCGCCGGCTTCCCCGGGGAGCTGTTTTTT. Translated, it gives CASSAGFPGELFF.

The J gene is TRBJ2-3, the V gene TRBV7-6, with D unresolved. With 4 bases removed from V and 4 bases from J, the gap between germline ends came to 12 bases. From germline, CDR1 is SGHVS and CDR2 FNYEAQ. The CDR3 sequence is 14 residues long. CDR3 region: CASSWGGIADTQYF. The CDR3 bases are TGTGCCAGCAGCTGGGGTGGGATCGCAGATACGCAGTATTTT.

V is TRBV11-2 and J is TRBJ1-2, with D unresolved. In germline, CDR1 is SGHAT, CDR2 FQNNGV. CDR3 length: 14 residues. V gave up 1 base and J gave up 8 bases, with 14 bases separating them. The CDR3 loop is CASSLAQPSSGYTF. DNA of the CDR3: TGTGCCAGCAGCTTAGCACAGCCCAGCTCGGGCTACACCTTC.

This clone is labeled medium-sized. The chain links TRBV5-1 to TRBJ2-7; D is unclear. CDR3 length: 13 residues. With 4 bases removed from V and 4 bases from J, the gap between germline ends came to 12 bases. Germline assignment: CDR1 SGHRS and CDR2 YFSETQ. The CDR3 here is CASSDSPEYEQYF. Written as DNA, the CDR3 is TGCGCCAGCAGCGATTCCCCAGAATACGAGCAGTACTTC.

This clone has more than one count but fewer than ten. The V call is TRBV7-2, the J call TRBJ2-7, with D tentatively TRBD2 (6 bases). Trimming stripped 1 base from V and 6 bases from J, with 16 bases between. This CDR3 spans 15 amino acids. In germline, CDR1 is SGHTA, CDR2 FQGNSA. In DNA, the CDR3 is TGTGCCAGCAGCTTAGGGGTTTGGGGGACTGGCGAGCAGTACTTC. Its translation is CASSLGVWGTGEQYF.

This chain joins TRBV13 and TRBJ2-7; possibly TRBD2 for D (7 bases). V was pared by 1 base and J by 6 bases, with 16 bases between. The CDR3 extends over 15 amino acids. From germline, CDR1 is PRHDT and CDR2 FYEKMQ (reference sequence). The CDR3 region is CASSLVKTGGREQYF. The CDR3 DNA reads TGTGCCAGCAGCTTAGTAAAAACCGGGGGGCGCGAGCAGTACTTC.

This clone was counted a single time. For the CDR3, the DNA is TGTGCCAGTTTCGAGGGGTGTGGCTACACCTTC. Protein: CASFEGCGYTF. V usage is TRBV27 and J usage is TRBJ1-2; D is possibly TRBD1 (5 bases). This CDR3 is 11 amino acids long. V was clipped by 9 bases and J by 7 bases, with 12 bases between them. CDR1 MNHEY and CDR2 SMNVEV come from the germline V gene (reference sequence).

The V call is TRBV10-2, the J call TRBJ2-1, with 8 bases matching TRBD2. CDR3 length: 16 amino acids. Per the germline V gene, CDR1 is WSHSY and CDR2 is SAAADI. V trimming: 3 bases; J trimming: 0 bases; junction bases outside the gene matches: 4. This chain's CDR3 is CASSDRSGGSYNEQFF. CDR3 coding DNA: TGCGCCAGCAGTGATCGCAGCGGGGGCTCCTACAATGAGCAGTTCTTC.